This T cell receptor (beta chain) was identified during a study of blood T cell repertoires in COVID-19 (dated by TCRdb to between 2020 and 2021). Some background on the complete study: The collaborator samples originated in the United States, Italy and Spain and spanned the acute and convalescent phases of COVID-19. The prospective study material was composed of cDNA or gDNA derived from T cells, B-cell-depleted T cells, or PBMCs. Deeply sampled blood TCRbeta repertoires from subjects exposed to, actively infected with, or recovered from COVID-19 were included in the dataset. The repertoires were released in a freely available public database intended as a resource for research on the immune response to SARS-CoV-2. The samples were drawn from the first 160 participants of the ongoing ImmuneRACE study and from 950 to 1,500 subjects provided by 6 global collaborators. Nearly every sample came with metadata listing a de-identified subject ID, COVID-19 status, age in years and sex. Where available, HLA class I and class II types were obtained from metadata supplied by the sample provider rather than from assay-based typing. The full study reports these points: The quantity of clinical and demographic metadata differed by source and by participant and was supplied without curation.

Enrolling through a virtual design, the prospective study's participants ranged in age from roughly 18 to 89 years and lived across roughly 24 United States geographic areas. In the prospective study, cohorts were assigned on the basis of participant-reported clinical history obtained from a screening survey and a study questionnaire. Each participant in the prospective study had whole blood, serum and a nasopharyngeal or oropharyngeal swab collected by mobile phlebotomists. Over an approximately 2-month period, participants in the prospective study had the option of providing additional blood draws and questionnaires. Before DNA extraction, prospective study blood samples were shipped either frozen or at room temperature. The immunoSEQ Assay, a bias-controlled multiplex PCR, was used to amplify TCRbeta CDR3 regions from genomic DNA. The study's processing was this. The number of nucleated cells in each sample was estimated by amplification of reference gene primers within the assay. Sequence reads were collapsed and filtered to measure the absolute abundance of every unique TCRbeta CDR3 rearrangement. For each sample, productive Simpson clonality was calculated by taking the square root of Simpson's diversity index across productive rearrangements. The immuneACCESS repertoire file appears here via TCRdb, limited to in-frame rearrangements. These files lack a portion of the clones; in checked studies, under half of the deficit traces to unresolved V genes, and the cause of the others is not known. Clone size and V and J calls were adopted from that table, with D and trimming inferred from the DNA. The sample has roughly 250,000 clones on record, 70% to 90% of them singletons. In total, the top ten clones hold roughly 1.2% of the sample.

Here V drops 4 bases and J drops 0 bases, and the junction holds 8 bases not matched to any gene. For CDR1 and CDR2, the germline V gene (reference sequence) lists LGHDT and YNNKEL. From the cysteine through the phenylalanine, the CDR3 covers 16 amino acids. Only the CDR3 DNA stays, 48 bases, in frame from base 1. Regarding this clone: The antigen this receptor binds is unknown. No quality values exist for individual bases; no much larger clone is one base distant.

Input material: PBMCs or T cells enriched from blood (not recorded which). The chain is assembled from TRBV3-1 (or the pseudogene TRBV3-2) and TRBJ1-1, with 7 bases aligning to TRBD1. The receptor was derived from a woman aged 40 to 49 with acute COVID-19. The DNA sequence is given as TGTGCCAGCAGCCCAATGACAGGGACCCTGAACACTGAAGCTTTCTTT. It translates to CASSPMTGTLNTEAFF.